The following is a T cell receptor (beta chain) sequence with its context. Authors' data handling: Using reference gene primer amplification, nucleated cell counts were estimated. Repertoires were generated with immunoSEQ multiplex PCR, while TCRdb's copy carries only in-frame clones and drops some. V, J and clone size are those of that table, while D and trimming were read from the DNA. The sample has 50,000 to 60,000 clones, roughly 85% seen once. This specimen comes from a study of blood T cell repertoires in COVID-19. Study context: Samples came from the United States, Italy and Spain, spanning acute and convalescent COVID-19. Sources were T cells, B-cell-depleted T cells, or PBMCs; the material itself was cDNA or gDNA.

The CDR3 sequence is 14 residues long. In germline, CDR1 is SGHNT, CDR2 YYREEE (reference sequence). Trimming removed 5 bases at V and 6 bases at J, with 18 bases between. This clonotype was obtained from a human donor in a cohort sampled during active COVID-19. This sequence joins TRBV5-4 and TRBJ2-7; tentatively, D is TRBD1 (6 bases). Sample: peripheral blood. The CDR3 sequence: CASSKTGKPVEQYF. The CDR3 nucleotides read TGTGCCAGCAGTAAAACAGGGAAACCCGTCGAGCAGTACTTC.